These T cell receptor beta chains were read from a single sample in a study of CD8+ T cells in alopecia areata. Data came from immunoSEQ multiplex PCR; TCRdb stores just in-frame clones and leaves some out. The table has 95,000 to 110,000 clones, approximately 52% seen once. The material sequenced was CD4+ T cells sorted from blood. The receptors derive from a human donor in good health. Each CDR3 is given with its conserved first and last residue. D genes are given only for firm matches. A clone size is listed for some rows: how often the clone was seen (once, few, many), or a class if it is expanded.

clone_size d_call j_call v_call cdr3_nt cdr3_aa
- - TRBJ1-6 TRBV5-4 TGTGCCAGCAGCTTCACTAGTTCACCCCTCCACTTT CASSFTSSPLHF
- - TRBJ2-3 TRBV5-1 TGCGCCAGCAGCGCGGGACGCACAGATACGCAGTATTTT CASSAGRTDTQYF
few - TRBJ1-6 TRBV6-1 TGTGCCAGCAGTGAATCGTCCGGGGGAGGTAATTCACCCCTCCACTTT CASSESSGGGNSPLHF
- - TRBJ2-2 TRBV7-2 TGTGCCAGCAGCCCCGGGACGCACTTCACCGGGGAGCTGTTTTTT CASSPGTHFTGELFF
few - TRBJ2-5 TRBV7-2 TGTGCCAGCAGCTTTGCTGCAGGGATCCAAGAGACCCAGTACTTC CASSFAAGIQETQYF
- - TRBJ1-5 TRBV30 TGTGCCTGGAGAGGGACTTCGGGTCAGCCCCAGCATTTT CAWRGTSGQPQHF
few - TRBJ1-1 TRBV11-3 TGTGCCAGCAGCTTGTCCTGGAACACTGAAGCTTTCTTT CASSLSWNTEAFF
- TRBD2 TRBJ2-5 TRBV7-2 TGTGCCAGCAGCTTGTGGTCCCTAGCGGGGGGGCGAGAGACCCAGTACTTC CASSLWSLAGGRETQYF
few - TRBJ2-7 TRBV30 TGTGCCTGGAGCGCCGGGAACACCTACGAGCAGTACTTC CAWSAGNTYEQYF
few - TRBJ2-5 TRBV5-1 TGCGCCAGCTTGGGGGCAGGGGAGACCCAGTACTTC CASLGAGETQYF
- - TRBJ1-4 TRBV5-1 TGCGCCAGCAGCCCGGACTCTAATGAAAAACTGTTTTTT CASSPDSNEKLFF
- - TRBJ2-7 TRBV27 TGTGCCAGCAGGTGGCAGGCGACCTACGAGCAGTACTTC CASRWQATYEQYF
few - TRBJ2-3 TRBV30 TGTGCCTGGAGTCCATCTCTGTCTGCGCAGTATTTT CAWSPSLSAQYF
- TRBD2 TRBJ2-1 TRBV5-1 TGCGCCAGCAGTCTTAGCGGGGGGCGATACAATGAGCAGTTCTTC CASSLSGGRYNEQFF
- - TRBJ1-1 TRBV28 TGTGCCAGCAGGCCCGGGACGGGGAACACTGAAGCTTTCTTT CASRPGTGNTEAFF
- TRBD2 TRBJ2-3 TRBV6-5 TGTGCCAGCAGTTCTAGCGGGGGGGCAGATACGCAGTATTTT CASSSSGGADTQYF
- - TRBJ1-3 TRBV20-1 TGCAGTGCCCAGGGTGGAAACACCATATATTTT CSAQGGNTIYF
- TRBD2 TRBJ2-3 TRBV9 TGTGCCAGCAGCCCTTCGTTAGCGGGGGGGACGCAGTATTTT CASSPSLAGGTQYF
few - TRBJ2-5 TRBV6-5 TGTGCCAGCAGTGGCGCGGGTGCGGAGACCCAGTACTTC CASSGAGAETQYF
- - TRBJ2-2 TRBV29-1 TGCAGCGTTTTGGGGGGGAACACCGGGGAGCTGTTTTTT CSVLGGNTGELFF
few - TRBJ2-3 TRBV29-1 TGCAGCGTTGGGAAGGTCCCGGACAGAGGACCAGATACGCAGTATTTT CSVGKVPDRGPDTQYF
once TRBD2 TRBJ2-7 TRBV30 TGTGCCTGGGGGACTAGCGGGGTATTCGAGCAGTACTTC CAWGTSGVFEQYF
- - TRBJ2-7 TRBV30 TGTGCCTGGATACGGGATCCCCCGTACGAGCAGTACTTC CAWIRDPPYEQYF
few - TRBJ1-1 TRBV15 TGTGCCACCAGCAACAGGGCAGGGTCTGAAGCTTTCTTT CATSNRAGSEAFF
once TRBD2 TRBJ2-3 TRBV2 TGTGCCAGCAGTGAACCCCCACTAGCGTCCACGCAGTATTTT CASSEPPLASTQYF
- TRBD1 TRBJ2-7 TRBV25-1 TGTGCCAGCAGCGCCACCGGGACAGGGTCTTACGAGCAGTACTTC CASSATGTGSYEQYF
- - TRBJ2-6 TRBV29-1 TGCAGCGTTGGGGAACCTGGGGCCAACGTCCTGACTTTC CSVGEPGANVLTF
once TRBD2 TRBJ2-5 TRBV25-1 TGTGCCAGCAGTGATAGGCGGGGGGCAGGGCTACAAGAGACCCAGTACTTC CASSDRRGAGLQETQYF
few TRBD1 TRBJ1-4 TRBV30 TGTGCCTGGAGTCCGGGACAGGGAAATGAAAAACTGTTTTTT CAWSPGQGNEKLFF
- - TRBJ1-1 TRBV11-1 TGTGCCAGCAGCTTTGCAGCAGCCTACACTGAAGCTTTCTTT CASSFAAAYTEAFF
once TRBD1 TRBJ1-5 TRBV30 TGTGCCTGGAGTCGGACAGGGAATCAGCCCCAGCATTTT CAWSRTGNQPQHF
few - TRBJ2-1 TRBV5-1 TGCGCCAGCAGCTTGGTCGGGAACTCCTACAATGAGCAGTTCTTC CASSLVGNSYNEQFF
few - TRBJ1-2 TRBV19 TGTGCCTGCGGACAGTTTCTCTATGGCTACACCTTC CACGQFLYGYTF
few - TRBJ1-4 TRBV5-4 TGTGCCAGCAGCTCCGGCGGGACCCCGCAGGCAACTAATGAAAAACTGTTTTTT CASSSGGTPQATNEKLFF
- - TRBJ1-1 TRBV5-1 TGCGCCAGCAGCTTGGATCCGTCAAACACTGAAGCTTTCTTT CASSLDPSNTEAFF